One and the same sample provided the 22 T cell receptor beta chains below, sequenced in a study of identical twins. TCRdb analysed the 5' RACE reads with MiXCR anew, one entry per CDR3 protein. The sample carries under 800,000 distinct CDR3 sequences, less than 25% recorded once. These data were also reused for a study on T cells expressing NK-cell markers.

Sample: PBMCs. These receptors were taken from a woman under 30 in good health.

CDR3 sequence (DNA): TGTGCCAGCAGTTGGCGGAGGGGAAACGAGCAGTACTTC. It encodes CASSWRRGNEQYF. V gene TRBV6-2 or TRBV6-3 combines with J gene TRBJ2-7; D is possibly TRBD2 (6 bases). Looked up from germline, CDR1 is MNHEY and CDR2 is SVGEGT. Trimming pared 4 bases from V and 5 bases from J, leaving 12 bases between. The CDR3 sequence is 13 residues long.

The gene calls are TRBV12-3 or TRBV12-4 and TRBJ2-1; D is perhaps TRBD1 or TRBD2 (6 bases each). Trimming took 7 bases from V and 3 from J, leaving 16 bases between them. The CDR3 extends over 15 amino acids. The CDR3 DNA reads TGTGCCAGCAAGGAGGGACACGGAGACTACAATGAGCAGTTCTTC. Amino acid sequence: CASKEGHGDYNEQFF.

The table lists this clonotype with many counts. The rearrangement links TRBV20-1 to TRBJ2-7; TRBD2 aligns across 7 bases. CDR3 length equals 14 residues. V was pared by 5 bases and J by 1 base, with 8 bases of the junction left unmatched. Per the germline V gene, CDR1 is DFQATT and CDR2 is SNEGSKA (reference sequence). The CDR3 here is CSAGPAGKSYEQYF. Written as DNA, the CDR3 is TGCAGTGCTGGTCCAGCGGGGAAATCCTACGAGCAGTACTTC.

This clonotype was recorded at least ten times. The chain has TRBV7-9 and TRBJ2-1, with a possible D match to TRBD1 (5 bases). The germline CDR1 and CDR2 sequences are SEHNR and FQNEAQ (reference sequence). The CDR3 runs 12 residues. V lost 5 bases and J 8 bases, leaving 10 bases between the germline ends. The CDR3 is CASSLGVYEQFF. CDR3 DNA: TGTGCCAGCAGCCTAGGGGTTTATGAGCAGTTCTTC.

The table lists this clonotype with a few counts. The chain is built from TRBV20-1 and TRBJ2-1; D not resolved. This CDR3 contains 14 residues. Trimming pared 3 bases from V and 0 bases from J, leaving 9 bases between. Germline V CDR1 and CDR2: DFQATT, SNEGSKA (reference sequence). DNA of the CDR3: TGCAGTGCTAGGGAGCAGAGCTCCTACAATGAGCAGTTCTTC. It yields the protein CSAREQSSYNEQFF.

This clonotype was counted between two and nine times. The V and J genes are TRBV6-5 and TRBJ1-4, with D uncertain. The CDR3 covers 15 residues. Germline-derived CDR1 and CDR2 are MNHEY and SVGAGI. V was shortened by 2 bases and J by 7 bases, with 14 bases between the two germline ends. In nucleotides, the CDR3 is TGTGCCAGCAGTTACCGGAGGGCGGGCGGTGAAAAACTGTTTTTT. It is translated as CASSYRRAGGEKLFF.

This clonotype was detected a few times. CDR3 sequence: CASKGAHYTDTQYF. In DNA, the CDR3 is TGTGCCAGCAAAGGGGCCCACTACACAGATACGCAGTATTTT. The J gene is TRBJ2-3, the V gene TRBV6-1; D perhaps matches TRBD1 (5 bases). This CDR3 is built from 14 residues. Trimming stripped 7 bases from V and 2 bases from J, with 13 bases between. Germline-derived CDR1 and CDR2 are MNHNS and SASEGT.

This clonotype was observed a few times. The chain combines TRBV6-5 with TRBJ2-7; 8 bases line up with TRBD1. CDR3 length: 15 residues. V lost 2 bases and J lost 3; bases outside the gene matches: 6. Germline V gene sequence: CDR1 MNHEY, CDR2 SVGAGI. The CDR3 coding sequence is TGTGCCAGCAGTTACCGGGACAGGTTCGGCTACGAGCAGTACTTC. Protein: CASSYRDRFGYEQYF.

CDR3 in DNA: TGCGCCAGCAGCCAATCCGGACTAGCGGGGCACACCGGGGAGCTGTTTTTT. It is translated as CASSQSGLAGHTGELFF. This chain connects TRBV4-3 to TRBJ2-2; 12 bases agree with TRBD2. There are 17 residues in the CDR3. Germline V gene data show CDR1 as LGHNA and CDR2 as YSLEER. After removal of 2 bases from V and 3 bases from J, the junction contained 4 bases not matched to a gene.

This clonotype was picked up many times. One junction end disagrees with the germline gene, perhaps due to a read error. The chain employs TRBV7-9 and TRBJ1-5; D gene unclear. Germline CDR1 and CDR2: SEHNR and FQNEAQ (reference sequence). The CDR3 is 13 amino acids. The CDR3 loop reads CASSLASNQPQHF. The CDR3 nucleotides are TGTGCCAGCAGTTTAGCGTCCAATCAGCCCCAGCATTTT.

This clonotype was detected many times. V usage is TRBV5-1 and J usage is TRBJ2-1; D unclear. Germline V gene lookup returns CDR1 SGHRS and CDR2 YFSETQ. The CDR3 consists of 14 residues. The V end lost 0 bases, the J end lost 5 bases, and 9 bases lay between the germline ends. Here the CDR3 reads CASSLGVFDNEQFF. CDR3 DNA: TGCGCCAGCAGCTTGGGAGTTTTCGACAATGAGCAGTTCTTC. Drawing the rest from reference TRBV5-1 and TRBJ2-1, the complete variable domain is KAGVTQTPRYLIKTRGQQVTLSCSPISGHRSVSWYQQTPGQGLQFLFEYFSETQRNKGNFPGRFSGRQFSNSRSEMNVSTLELGDSALYLCASSLGVFDNEQFFGPGTRLTVL.

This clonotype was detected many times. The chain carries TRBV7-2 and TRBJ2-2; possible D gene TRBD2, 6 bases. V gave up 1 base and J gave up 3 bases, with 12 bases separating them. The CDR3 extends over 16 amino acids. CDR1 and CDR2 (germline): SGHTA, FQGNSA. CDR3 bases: TGTGCCAGCAGCTTAGAGTGGACTACGTACACCGGGGAGCTGTTTTTT. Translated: CASSLEWTTYTGELFF. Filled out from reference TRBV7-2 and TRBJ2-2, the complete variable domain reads GAGVSQSPSNKVTEKGKDVELRCDPISGHTALYWYRQSLGQGLEFLIYFQGNSAPDKSGLPSDRFSAERTGGSVSTLTIQRTQQEDSAVYLCASSLEWTTYTGELFFGEGSRLTVL.

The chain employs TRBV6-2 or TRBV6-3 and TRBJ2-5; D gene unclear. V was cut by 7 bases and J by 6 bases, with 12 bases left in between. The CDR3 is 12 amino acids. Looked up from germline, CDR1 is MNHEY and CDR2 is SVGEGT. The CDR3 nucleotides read TGTGCCAGCACCCCCGGCCGGCAGACCCAGTACTTC. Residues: CASTPGRQTQYF.

DNA of the CDR3: TGCATGATACTACTAGCAACAGATACGCAGTATTTT. This gives the protein CMILLATDTQYF. The chain has TRBV20-1 and TRBJ2-3; maybe TRBD2 (6 bases). The CDR3 is 12 amino acids. Germline V gene data show CDR1 as DFQATT and CDR2 as SNEGSKA (reference sequence).

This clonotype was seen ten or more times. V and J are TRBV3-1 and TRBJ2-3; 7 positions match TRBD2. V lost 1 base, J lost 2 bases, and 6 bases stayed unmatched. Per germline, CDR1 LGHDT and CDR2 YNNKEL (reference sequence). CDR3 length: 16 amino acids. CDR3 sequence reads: CASSQGSSGFTDTQYF. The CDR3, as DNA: TGTGCCAGCAGCCAAGGTTCTAGCGGCTTCACAGATACGCAGTATTTT.

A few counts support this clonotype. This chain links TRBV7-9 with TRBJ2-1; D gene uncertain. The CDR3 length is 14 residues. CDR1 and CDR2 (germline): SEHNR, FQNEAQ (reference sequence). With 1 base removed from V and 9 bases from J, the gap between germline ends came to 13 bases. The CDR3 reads CASSLVAGVGEQFF. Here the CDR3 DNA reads TGTGCCAGCAGCTTAGTCGCTGGCGTTGGTGAGCAGTTCTTC.

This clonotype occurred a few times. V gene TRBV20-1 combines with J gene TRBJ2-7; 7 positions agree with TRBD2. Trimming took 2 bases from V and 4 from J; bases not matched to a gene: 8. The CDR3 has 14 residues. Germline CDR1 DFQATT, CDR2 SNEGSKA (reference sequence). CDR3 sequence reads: CSARFPQRGYEQYF. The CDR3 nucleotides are TGCAGTGCTAGATTCCCTCAGCGGGGTTACGAGCAGTACTTC.

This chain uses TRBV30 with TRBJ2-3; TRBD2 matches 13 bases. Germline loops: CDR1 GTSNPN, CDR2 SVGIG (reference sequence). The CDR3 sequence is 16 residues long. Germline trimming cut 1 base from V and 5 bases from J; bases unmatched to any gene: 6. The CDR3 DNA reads TGTGCCTGGAGTGCCTGGACTAGCGGGAGTAGAGATACGCAGTATTTT. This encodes CAWSAWTSGSRDTQYF.

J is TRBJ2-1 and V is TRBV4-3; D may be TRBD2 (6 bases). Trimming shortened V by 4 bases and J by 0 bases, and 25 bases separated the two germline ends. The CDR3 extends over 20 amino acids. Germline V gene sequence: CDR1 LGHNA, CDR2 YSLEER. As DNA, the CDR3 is TGCGCCAGCAGCCCCCGAAGAATTAGCGGTTACCTAAGCTCCTACAATGAGCAGTTCTTC. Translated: CASSPRRISGYLSSYNEQFF.

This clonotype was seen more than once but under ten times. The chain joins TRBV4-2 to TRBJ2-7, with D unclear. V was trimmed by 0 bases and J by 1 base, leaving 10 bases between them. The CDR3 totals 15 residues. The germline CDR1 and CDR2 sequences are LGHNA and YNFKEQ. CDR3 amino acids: CASSQEPRNSYEQYF. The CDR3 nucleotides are TGTGCCAGCAGCCAAGAACCCCGGAATTCCTACGAGCAGTACTTC.

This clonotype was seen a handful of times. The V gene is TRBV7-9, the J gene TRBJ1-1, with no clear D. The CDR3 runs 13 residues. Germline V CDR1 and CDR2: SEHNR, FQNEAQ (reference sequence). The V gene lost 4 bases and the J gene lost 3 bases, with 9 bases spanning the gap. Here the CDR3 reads CASSSSSHTEAFF. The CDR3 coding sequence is TGTGCCAGCAGCTCGTCAAGTCACACTGAAGCTTTCTTT. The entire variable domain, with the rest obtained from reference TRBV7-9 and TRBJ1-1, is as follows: DTGVSQNPRHKITKRGQNVTFRCDPISEHNRLYWYRQTLGQGPEFLTYFQNEAQLEKSRLLSDRFSAERPKGSFSTLEIQRTEQGDSAMYLCASSSSSHTEAFFGQGTRLTVV.

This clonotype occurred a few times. CDR3 protein: CSARGPRGSEETQYF. The DNA for the CDR3 is TGCAGTGCTAGAGGGCCACGCGGGAGCGAAGAGACCCAGTACTTC. The V gene is TRBV20-1, the J gene TRBJ2-5; 7 bases map to TRBD2. The CDR3 contains 15 residues. Trimming cost V 1 base and J 3 bases; bases outside gene matches: 8. Germline V gene data show CDR1 as DFQATT and CDR2 as SNEGSKA (reference sequence).